The 10 T cell receptor beta chains presented below share a single source sample, sequenced in a study of T-cell reconstitution after alpha-beta-depleted transplantation in children. Construction of the TCRbeta library involved unique molecular identifiers. Using its own MiXCR run on the PCR reads, TCRdb lists one record per CDR3 protein. The sample includes some 300,000 distinct CDR3 sequences, roughly a tenth of them seen just once. The sample in question was PBMCs, obtained before TCRalphabeta/CD19-depleted stem cell transplant. These receptors were taken from a boy younger than two with acute myeloid leukemia, due to receive a stem cell transplant.

This clonotype occurred a few times. The V and J genes are TRBV5-1 and TRBJ1-5; tentative D call: TRBD1 (5 bases). Trimming left V 0 bases short and J 4 bases short, with 11 bases between. Germline CDR1 reads SGHRS; CDR2 reads YFSETQ. CDR3 size: 15 residues. The CDR3 DNA sequence: TGCGCCAGCAGCTTGGGGGCAGGGTATAATCAGCCCCAGCATTTT. It specifies CASSLGAGYNQPQHF. Full variable domain (rest looked up from reference TRBV5-1 and TRBJ1-5): KAGVTQTPRYLIKTRGQQVTLSCSPISGHRSVSWYQQTPGQGLQFLFEYFSETQRNKGNFPGRFSGRQFSNSRSEMNVSTLELGDSALYLCASSLGAGYNQPQHFGDGTRLSIL.

This clonotype has a handful of counts. This chain joins TRBV4-3 and TRBJ2-7, with D tentatively TRBD2 (6 bases). The germline V gene has CDR1 LGHNA and CDR2 YSLEER. V lost 4 bases to trimming and J lost 1 base, with 14 bases between them. The CDR3 totals 15 residues. This CDR3 is CASSPSGTPSYEQYF. CDR3 DNA sequence: TGCGCCAGCAGCCCTTCCGGGACTCCATCCTACGAGCAGTACTTC.

Note on this clonotype: One base away lies a much larger clone, so this may be a sequencing read error. The V gene is TRBV5-1, the J gene TRBJ2-7, with 8 bases identical to TRBD1. The CDR3 is 16 residues long. V lost 1 base and J lost 5; bases outside the gene matches: 11. Germline V lookup: CDR1 SGHRS, CDR2 YFSETQ. This CDR3 reads CASSLKGTGLSDEQYF. CDR3 DNA: TGCGCCAGCAGCTTGAAGGGGACAGGTCTTTCCGACGAGCAGTACTTC.

The table lists this clonotype with many counts. The rearrangement links TRBV24-1 to TRBJ1-5; D is perhaps TRBD1 (5 bases). Germline loops: CDR1 KGHDR, CDR2 SFDVKD. V was clipped by 8 bases and J by 9 bases, with 16 bases between them. The CDR3 is made up of 13 amino acids. CDR3 sequence (DNA): TGTGCCACCACAGAAAGGGGTCGGGGGCCCCAGCATTTT. It specifies CATTERGRGPQHF.

This clonotype showed up many times. The V call is TRBV5-1, the J call TRBJ2-7; tentatively, D is TRBD2 (5 bases). Between the trimmed V and J ends, which lost 4 bases and 5 bases, there was a span of 13 bases. The germline V gene has CDR1 SGHRS and CDR2 YFSETQ. CDR3 length: 13 amino acids. The CDR3 region is CASSPLEGHEQYF. The CDR3 region has the DNA TGCGCCAGCAGCCCCCTAGAGGGCCACGAGCAGTACTTC.

As for this clonotype: An end of the junction does not agree with germline; a read error may underlie this. V gene TRBV5-6 combines with J gene TRBJ1-1; unclear D gene. The CDR3 length is 13 residues. The germline V gene encodes CDR1 SGHDT and CDR2 YYEEEE. CDR3 residues: CASSLVERTAAFF. CDR3 bases: TGTGCCAGCAGCTTGGTAGAGAGGACTGCAGCTTTCTTT.

V is TRBV14 and J is TRBJ1-6, with 11 bases aligning to TRBD1. Germline V gene sequence: CDR1 SGHDN, CDR2 FVKESK. The CDR3 extends over 16 amino acids. With 4 bases clipped from V and 6 bases from J, the junction kept 5 bases outside the gene matches. The CDR3 nucleotides read TGTGCCAGCAGCCCTAGGACAGGGGGCCCTAATTCACCCCTCCACTTT. Protein product: CASSPRTGGPNSPLHF.

This clonotype was counted many times. The rearrangement links TRBV20-1 to TRBJ1-1, with D perhaps TRBD1 (5 bases). V lost 6 bases, J lost 1 base, and 9 bases lay in between. This CDR3 region has 12 residues. The germline gives CDR1 DFQATT, CDR2 SNEGSKA (reference sequence). In nucleotides, the CDR3 is TGCAGTGCCCATACAGGGAACACTGAAGCTTTCTTT. It specifies CSAHTGNTEAFF.

This clonotype was counted at least ten times. The V call is TRBV5-1, the J call TRBJ1-4; unclear D gene. The V gene lost 2 bases and the J gene lost 4 bases, with 9 bases spanning the gap. The CDR3 totals 14 residues. Germline V lookup: CDR1 SGHRS, CDR2 YFSETQ. The chain's CDR3 is CASSFNSINEKLFF. The DNA of the CDR3 is TGCGCCAGCAGCTTTAACAGTATTAATGAAAAACTGTTTTTT.

There are many counts of this clonotype. The chain has TRBV12-3 or TRBV12-4 and TRBJ1-1; 7 bases match TRBD1. The J segment lost 5 bases and the V segment lost 3 bases, leaving 3 bases of the junction unmatched. CDR3 length: 13 residues. The CDR3, as DNA: TGTGCCAGCAGTTTGTACAGGGGTACTGAAGCTTTCTTT. It codes for CASSLYRGTEAFF.